The text below deals with one T cell receptor beta chain. What it binds is not known. The ends were cut back, 1 base at V and 6 bases at J, with 7 bases in the middle. The V gene's germline CDR1 is SGHVS and CDR2 FNYEAQ. The CDR3 sequence is 14 residues long. The record originates from a study of cytomegalovirus exposure and HLA in healthy donors. Whole-study context: Among the roughly 380 donors who were genotyped, roughly 85% fell in the genetic ancestry cluster that is associated with self-reported Caucasian donors.

The PCR contained 60 Vbeta and 13 Jbeta primers. Repertoires were generated with immunoSEQ multiplex PCR, while TCRdb's copy carries only in-frame clones and drops some. The data contain some 180,000 clones, about nine tenths of them singletons. Study conclusions and caveats: Using a false discovery rate of 0.05, a later analysis showed that around 16,000 TCR beta sequences were associated with HLA alleles. More clonal expansion characterized HLA-associated TCR beta chains than equally common others in a later analysis. Later work found most CMV-associated TCR beta chains apparently HLA-restricted.

This sequence was found in a boy between 2 and 10 years old in good health and CMV-seronegative. The V and J genes are TRBV7-6 and TRBJ1-6, with TRBD1 as a possible D gene (6 bases). The sample taken for sequencing was PBMCs. CDR3 DNA: TGTGCCAGCAGCTTAGGGACAGTTAATTCACCCCTCCACTTT. Encoded protein: CASSLGTVNSPLHF.